The 12 T cell receptor beta chains presented below share a single source sample, sequenced in a study of beta chain features in type 1 diabetes. Reverse transcribing all isolated RNA meant expressed TCRB transcripts were sequenced. Measured with immunoSEQ multiplex PCR; TCRdb has only the in-frame clones, and not every one. The sample lists a few hundred thousand clones; 10% to 15% were seen once. Specimen: naive CD4+ T cells from blood. These receptors were collected from a man younger than 35 in good health.

The rearrangement joins TRBV2 to TRBJ1-1; a possible D gene is TRBD1 (5 bases). The CDR3 loop spans 14 amino acids. Germline V CDR1 and CDR2: SNHLY, FYNNEI. The V gene lost 3 bases and the J gene lost 0 bases, with 8 bases spanning the gap. The CDR3 here is CASSDRAMNTEAFF. The CDR3 DNA is TGTGCCAGCAGTGACAGGGCCATGAACACTGAAGCTTTCTTT.

This clone showed up just a few times. This chain joins TRBV11-2 and TRBJ2-5; TRBD1 matches at 7 bases. Per germline, CDR1 SGHAT and CDR2 FQNNGV. This CDR3 comprises 13 residues. After removal of 4 bases from V and 2 bases from J, the junction contained 1 base not matched to a gene. The chain's CDR3 is CASSWGQQETQYF. In DNA, the CDR3 is TGTGCCAGCAGCTGGGGACAGCAAGAGACCCAGTACTTC.

A few counts support this clone. This sequence joins TRBV11-1 and TRBJ1-1; 8 bases are a match to TRBD1. The CDR3 covers 15 residues. Germline V gene data show CDR1 as SGHAT and CDR2 as FQDESV (reference sequence). The V and J ends lost 5 bases and 2 bases, in that order; junction bases with no gene match: 7. The CDR3 region has the DNA TGTGCCAGCAGCAACCGACAGGGGCTAAACACTGAAGCTTTCTTT. Its translation: CASSNRQGLNTEAFF.

This clone has more than one count but fewer than ten. Distinct nucleotide sequences in the sample also encode this CDR3. The rearrangement links TRBV9 to TRBJ1-5, with D possibly matching TRBD1 (6 bases). The CDR3 is 14 residues long. Germline V gives CDR1 SGDLS, CDR2 YYNGEE. Trimming removed 3 bases from V and 1 base from J, with 8 bases in between. The CDR3 reads CASSATGSNQPQHF. CDR3 nucleotide sequence: TGTGCCAGCAGCGCGACAGGCAGCAATCAGCCCCAGCATTTT.

This clone occurred a few times. The rearrangement links TRBV4-1 to TRBJ2-3; 11 nucleotides match TRBD2. The CDR3 extends over 18 amino acids. Trimming took 1 base from V and 5 from J; bases not matched to a gene: 11. Per germline, CDR1 MGHRA and CDR2 YSYEKL. The CDR3 loop reads CASSQGWLAGGSRDTQYF. In DNA form, the CDR3 reads TGCGCCAGCAGCCAAGGGTGGCTAGCGGGGGGTTCACGAGATACGCAGTATTTT.

There are a few counts of this clone. This sequence joins TRBV30 and TRBJ1-5; a weak D match, TRBD1 (5 bases). V lost 4 bases, J lost 0 bases, and 16 bases lay in between. CDR1 is GTSNPN, CDR2 SVGIG, per germline (reference sequence). The CDR3 has 16 residues. The CDR3 DNA reads TGTGCCTGGAACCACGACAAGGGGAATAGCAATCAGCCCCAGCATTTT. Protein product: CAWNHDKGNSNQPQHF.

The chain carries TRBV28 and TRBJ2-2; D call uncertain. The V gene's germline CDR1 is MDHEN and CDR2 SYDVKM. The ends were cut back, 7 bases at V and 5 bases at J, with 11 bases in the middle. The CDR3 runs 13 residues. The CDR3 DNA follows: TGTGCCAGCAATCTTCTCTTTACCGGGGAGCTGTTTTTT. It translates to CASNLLFTGELFF.

This clone was counted only a few times. The chain employs TRBV7-9 and TRBJ2-7; the D gene is possibly TRBD1 (6 bases). Trimming shortened V by 5 bases and J by 3 bases, and 8 bases separated the two germline ends. From germline, CDR1 is SEHNR and CDR2 FQNEAQ (reference sequence). CDR3 length: 12 amino acids. In DNA, the CDR3 is TGTGCCAGCAGCAGGGACATCTACGAGCAGTACTTC. Its protein is CASSRDIYEQYF.

This clone was seen a handful of times. This chain joins TRBV5-1 and TRBJ2-7; TRBD2 agrees at 10 bases. CDR3 size: 16 residues. The germline V gene has CDR1 SGHRS and CDR2 YFSETQ. J gave up 12 bases and V 1 base, and 16 bases lay outside the gene matches. The CDR3 DNA is TGCGCCAGCAGCTTGAGGGGTTCGGCTAGCGGGAGTCCCGGGTACTTC. Translated: CASSLRGSASGSPGYF.

This clone was seen more than once but under ten times. The genes are TRBV11-2 and TRBJ1-2; maybe TRBD1 (6 bases). This CDR3 region has 17 residues. Germline-derived CDR1 and CDR2 are SGHAT and FQNNGV. Trimming left V 5 bases short and J 4 bases short, with 23 bases between. Here the CDR3 DNA reads TGTGCCAGCAGCGGCCGGGACAAAAGCCCGCTAGGCTATGGCTACACCTTC. It specifies CASSGRDKSPLGYGYTF.

This clone was seen a handful of times. The chain is built from TRBV28 and TRBJ2-3; the match to TRBD1 covers 9 bases. Trimming cost V 2 bases and J 2 bases; bases outside gene matches: 5. There are 16 residues in the CDR3. Germline values: CDR1 MDHEN, CDR2 SYDVKM. The CDR3 region is CASSLPGQGDTDTQYF. The DNA for the CDR3 is TGTGCCAGCAGTTTACCGGGACAGGGAGACACAGATACGCAGTATTTT. Combining the CDR3 with reference TRBV28 and TRBJ2-3 gives the whole variable domain DVKVTQSSRYLVKRTGEKVFLECVQDMDHENMFWYRQDPGLGLRLIYFSYDVKMKEKGDIPEGYSVSREKKERFSLILESASTNQTSMYLCASSLPGQGDTDTQYFGPGTRLTVL.

This clone turned up a few times. The gene calls are TRBV5-4 and TRBJ2-5; 10 bases fit TRBD1. Trimming cost V 5 bases and J 5 bases; bases outside gene matches: 6. This CDR3 spans 14 amino acids. Germline V CDR1 and CDR2: SGHNT, YYREEE (reference sequence). Here the CDR3 reads CASRRTGGRETQYF. In DNA form, the CDR3 reads TGTGCCAGCAGACGGACAGGGGGTCGGGAGACCCAGTACTTC.